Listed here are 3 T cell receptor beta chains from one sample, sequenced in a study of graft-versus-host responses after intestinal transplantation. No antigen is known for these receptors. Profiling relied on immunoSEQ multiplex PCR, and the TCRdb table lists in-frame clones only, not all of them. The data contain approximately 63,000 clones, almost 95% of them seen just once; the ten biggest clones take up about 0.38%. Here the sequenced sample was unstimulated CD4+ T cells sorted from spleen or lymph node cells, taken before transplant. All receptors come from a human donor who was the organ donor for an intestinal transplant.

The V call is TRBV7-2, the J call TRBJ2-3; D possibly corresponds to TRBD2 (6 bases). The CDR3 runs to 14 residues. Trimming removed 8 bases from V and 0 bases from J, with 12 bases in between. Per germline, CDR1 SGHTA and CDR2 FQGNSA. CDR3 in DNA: TGTGCCAGCGGAGGGCAAACTAGCACAGATACGCAGTATTTT. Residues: CASGGQTSTDTQYF.

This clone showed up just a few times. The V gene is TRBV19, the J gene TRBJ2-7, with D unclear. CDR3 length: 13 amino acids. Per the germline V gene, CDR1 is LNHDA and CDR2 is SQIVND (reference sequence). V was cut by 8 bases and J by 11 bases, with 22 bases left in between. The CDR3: CASGDPGQVVKYF. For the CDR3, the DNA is TGTGCCAGTGGAGATCCGGGCCAAGTGGTGAAGTACTTC.

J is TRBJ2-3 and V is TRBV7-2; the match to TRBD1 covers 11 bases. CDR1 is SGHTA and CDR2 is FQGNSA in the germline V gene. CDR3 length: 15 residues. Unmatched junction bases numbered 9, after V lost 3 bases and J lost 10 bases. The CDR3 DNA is TGTGCCAGCAGCTTCTACCGGGACAGGGGGTCTGCGCAGTATTTT. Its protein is CASSFYRDRGSAQYF. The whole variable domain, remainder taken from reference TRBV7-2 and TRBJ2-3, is GAGVSQSPSNKVTEKGKDVELRCDPISGHTALYWYRQSLGQGLEFLIYFQGNSAPDKSGLPSDRFSAERTGGSVSTLTIQRTQQEDSAVYLCASSFYRDRGSAQYFGPGTRLTVL.